This T cell receptor (beta chain) is from a study of blood T cell repertoires in COVID-19. Looking at the study overall: The United States, Italy and Spain were the sources of the acute and convalescent COVID-19 samples.

This clone was seen once. Authors' data handling: Nucleated cell number was recorded as an estimate derived from reference gene primer amplification. Some clones are missing from TCRdb's copy, which holds only in-frame ones; the method was immunoSEQ multiplex PCR. The D gene and trimming were derived from the DNA, and the V and J assignments and clone size from that table. This sample carries approximately 150,000 clones, roughly 77% of them seen once, and the ten largest clones take about 3.9%. Germline assignment: CDR1 MGHRA and CDR2 YSYEKL. J lost 3 bases, V lost 1 base, and 2 bases had no gene match. CDR3 length: 15 residues.

Sequenced: peripheral blood. The TCR was taken from a man in his sixties with acute or convalescent COVID-19. V is TRBV4-1 and J is TRBJ1-1; 10 nucleotides match TRBD1. The CDR3 region has the DNA TGCGCCAGCAGCCAAGGACAGGGGGCGGACACTGAAGCTTTCTTT. Its protein is CASSQGQGADTEAFF.